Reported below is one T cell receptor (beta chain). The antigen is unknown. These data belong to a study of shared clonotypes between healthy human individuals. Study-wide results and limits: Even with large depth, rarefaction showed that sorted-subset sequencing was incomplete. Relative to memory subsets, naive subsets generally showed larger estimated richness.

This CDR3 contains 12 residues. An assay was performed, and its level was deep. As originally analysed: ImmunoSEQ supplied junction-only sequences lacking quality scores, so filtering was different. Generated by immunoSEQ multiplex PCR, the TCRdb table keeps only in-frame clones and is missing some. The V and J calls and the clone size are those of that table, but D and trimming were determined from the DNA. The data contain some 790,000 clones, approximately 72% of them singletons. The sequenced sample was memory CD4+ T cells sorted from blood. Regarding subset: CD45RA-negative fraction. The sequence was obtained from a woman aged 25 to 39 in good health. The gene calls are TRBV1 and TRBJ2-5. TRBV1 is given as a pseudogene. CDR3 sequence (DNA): TGCACCAGCAGCCTCGGTAGGGAGACCCAGTACTTC. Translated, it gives CTSSLGRETQYF.